Listed below are T cell receptor beta chains from one sample, sequenced in a study of T cells in severe cutaneous drug reactions. TCRdb reanalyzed the multiplex PCR reads, giving one entry per CDR3 protein sequence and no DNA. This sample's clone table lists around 20,000 distinct CDR3 sequences. Material: PBMCs. The receptors stem from a human donor with toxic epidermal necrolysis, a severe cutaneous drug reaction. CDR3s include the opening cysteine and the closing phenylalanine or tryptophan.

v_call	j_call	cdr3_aa
TRBV24-1	TRBJ2-3	CATSDFLAGDTDTQYF
TRBV11-2	TRBJ2-1	CASGMGPLPNEQFF
TRBV20-1	TRBJ2-1	CSQTGTRYNEQFF
TRBV19	TRBJ1-1	CASSIRSKVLNTEAFF
TRBV6-6	TRBJ2-2	CASSYTLAEQNTGELFF
TRBV6-2/TRBV6-3	TRBJ2-1	CASKIGLNEQFF
TRBV28	TRBJ1-5	CASSLLGNQPQHF
TRBV30	TRBJ2-3	CAWSVRGSGRNTDTQYF
TRBV19	TRBJ2-1	CASSKRDSYNEQFF
TRBV6-1	TRBJ2-7	CASRFPGGSYEQYF
TRBV4-3	TRBJ2-5	CASSYDRGAQETQYF
TRBV28	TRBJ1-6	CASSFGGSSYNSPLHF
TRBV7-2	TRBJ1-6	CASSYTGANSPLHF
TRBV4-2	TRBJ2-5	CASSRGLAGGETQYF
TRBV4-3	TRBJ2-4	CASSQRLGSKNIQYF
TRBV10-3	TRBJ2-5	CAISESGVGGGQETQYF
TRBV24-1	TRBJ2-1	CATSDLGRNEQFF